This TCR beta chain came from a study of blood T cell repertoires in COVID-19. About the research overall: Material from acute and convalescent COVID-19 was sourced from the United States, Italy and Spain. PBMCs, B-cell-depleted T cells, or T cells were the source of the cDNA or gDNA that made up the material.

Original analysis: Amplification of reference gene primers provided the estimated nucleated cell counts. Clones were read by immunoSEQ multiplex PCR, and TCRdb kept only the in-frame ones, dropping some. V, J and clone size were drawn from that table, and D and trimming were deduced from the DNA. The sample has roughly 340,000 clones; around 91% are singletons. The sample comprised peripheral blood. This receptor was obtained from a woman between 18 and 29 years old who had recovered from COVID-19.

The CDR3 spells CASSLVQGPDTQYF. Written as DNA, the CDR3 is TGTGCCAGCAGCTTAGTACAGGGCCCAGATACGCAGTATTTT. This chain joins TRBV7-2 and TRBJ2-3, with D possibly being TRBD1 (6 bases). CDR3 size: 14 residues. Between the trimmed V and J ends, which lost 1 base and 4 bases, there was a span of 9 bases. Per the germline V gene, CDR1 is SGHTA and CDR2 is FQGNSA. The full variable domain, with the rest looked up from reference TRBV7-2 and TRBJ2-3, is GAGVSQSPSNKVTEKGKDVELRCDPISGHTALYWYRQSLGQGLEFLIYFQGNSAPDKSGLPSDRFSAERTGGSVSTLTIQRTQQEDSAVYLCASSLVQGPDTQYFGPGTRLTVL.